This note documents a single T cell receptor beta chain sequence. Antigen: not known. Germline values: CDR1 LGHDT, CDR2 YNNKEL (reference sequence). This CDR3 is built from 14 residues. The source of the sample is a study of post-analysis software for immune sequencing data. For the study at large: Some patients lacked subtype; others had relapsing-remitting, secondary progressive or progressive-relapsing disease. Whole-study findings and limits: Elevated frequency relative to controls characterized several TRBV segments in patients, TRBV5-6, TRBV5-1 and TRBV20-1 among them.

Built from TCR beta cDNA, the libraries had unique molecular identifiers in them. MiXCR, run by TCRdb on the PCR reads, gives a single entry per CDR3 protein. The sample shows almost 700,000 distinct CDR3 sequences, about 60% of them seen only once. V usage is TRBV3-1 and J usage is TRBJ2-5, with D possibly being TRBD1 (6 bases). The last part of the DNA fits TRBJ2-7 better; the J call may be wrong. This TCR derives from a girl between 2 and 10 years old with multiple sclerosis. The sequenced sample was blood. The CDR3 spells CASSQPGQRAEQYF. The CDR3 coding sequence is TGTGCCAGCAGCCAACCGGGACAACGGGCCGAGCAGTACTTC.